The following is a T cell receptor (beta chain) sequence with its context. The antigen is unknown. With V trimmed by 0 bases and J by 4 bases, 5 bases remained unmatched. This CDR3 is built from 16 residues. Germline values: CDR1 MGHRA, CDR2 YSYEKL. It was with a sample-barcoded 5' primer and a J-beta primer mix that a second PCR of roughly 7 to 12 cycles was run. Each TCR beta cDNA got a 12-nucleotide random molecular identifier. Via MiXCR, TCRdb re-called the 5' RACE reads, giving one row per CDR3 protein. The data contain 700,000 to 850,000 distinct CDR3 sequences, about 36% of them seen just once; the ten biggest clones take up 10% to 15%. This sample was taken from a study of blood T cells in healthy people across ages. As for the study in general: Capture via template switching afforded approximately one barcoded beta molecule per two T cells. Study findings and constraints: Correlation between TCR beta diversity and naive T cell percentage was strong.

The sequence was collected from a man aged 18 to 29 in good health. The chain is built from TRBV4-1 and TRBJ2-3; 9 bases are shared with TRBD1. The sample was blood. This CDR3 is CASSQEGQGFSDTQYF. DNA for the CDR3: TGCGCCAGCAGCCAAGAGGGACAGGGATTTTCAGATACGCAGTATTTT.